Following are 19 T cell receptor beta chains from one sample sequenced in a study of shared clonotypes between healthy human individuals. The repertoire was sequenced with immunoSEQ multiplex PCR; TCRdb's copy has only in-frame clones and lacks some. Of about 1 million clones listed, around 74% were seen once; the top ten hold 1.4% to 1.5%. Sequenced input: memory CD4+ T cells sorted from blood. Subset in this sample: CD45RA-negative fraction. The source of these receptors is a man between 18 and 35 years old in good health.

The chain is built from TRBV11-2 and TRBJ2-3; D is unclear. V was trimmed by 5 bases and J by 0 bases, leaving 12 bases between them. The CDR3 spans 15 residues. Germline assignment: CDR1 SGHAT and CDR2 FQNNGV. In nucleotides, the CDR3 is TGTGCCAGCAGCCCCCAAACACCTAGCACAGATACGCAGTATTTT. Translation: CASSPQTPSTDTQYF.

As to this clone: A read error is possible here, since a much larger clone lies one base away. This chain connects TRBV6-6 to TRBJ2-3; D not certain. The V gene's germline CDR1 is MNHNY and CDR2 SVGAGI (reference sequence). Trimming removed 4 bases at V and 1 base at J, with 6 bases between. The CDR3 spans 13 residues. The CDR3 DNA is TGTGCCAGCAGTTTACGGGGCACAGATACGCAGTATTTT. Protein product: CASSLRGTDTQYF.

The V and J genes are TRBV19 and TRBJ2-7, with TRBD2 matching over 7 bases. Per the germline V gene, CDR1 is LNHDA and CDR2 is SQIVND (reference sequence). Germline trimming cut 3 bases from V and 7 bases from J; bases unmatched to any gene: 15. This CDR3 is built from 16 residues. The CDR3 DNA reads TGTGCCAGTAGTATCCTACCGGGGACTACGCAGAGAGAGCAGTACTTC. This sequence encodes CASSILPGTTQREQYF.

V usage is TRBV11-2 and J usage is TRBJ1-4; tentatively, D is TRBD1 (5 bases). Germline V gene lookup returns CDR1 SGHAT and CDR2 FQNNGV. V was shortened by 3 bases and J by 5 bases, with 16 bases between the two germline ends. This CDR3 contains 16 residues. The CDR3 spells CASSFGDRSFNEKLFF. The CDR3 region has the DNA TGTGCCAGCAGCTTTGGGGACCGGTCTTTCAATGAAAAACTGTTTTTT.

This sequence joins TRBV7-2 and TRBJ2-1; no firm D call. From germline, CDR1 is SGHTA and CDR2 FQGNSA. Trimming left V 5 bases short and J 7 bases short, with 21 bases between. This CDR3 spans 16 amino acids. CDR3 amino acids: CASSPQFGPGLNEQFF. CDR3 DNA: TGTGCCAGCAGCCCCCAGTTCGGACCCGGGCTTAATGAGCAGTTCTTC.

The CDR3 sequence: CASSERLGTGDRTSYEQYF. CDR3 nucleotide sequence: TGTGCCAGCAGTGAACGATTGGGGACAGGGGACCGTACCTCCTACGAGCAGTACTTC. V gene TRBV6-1 combines with J gene TRBJ2-7, with 10 bases identical to TRBD1. After removal of 2 bases from V and 0 bases from J, the junction contained 13 bases not matched to a gene. The germline V gene encodes CDR1 MNHNS and CDR2 SASEGT. The CDR3 extends over 19 amino acids.

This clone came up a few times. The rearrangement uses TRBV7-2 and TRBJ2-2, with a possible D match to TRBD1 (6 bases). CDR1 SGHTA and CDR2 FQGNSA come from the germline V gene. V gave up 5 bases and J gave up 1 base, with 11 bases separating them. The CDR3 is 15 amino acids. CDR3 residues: CASSLQTGNTGELFF. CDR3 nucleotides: TGTGCCAGCAGCCTCCAGACAGGGAACACCGGGGAGCTGTTTTTT.

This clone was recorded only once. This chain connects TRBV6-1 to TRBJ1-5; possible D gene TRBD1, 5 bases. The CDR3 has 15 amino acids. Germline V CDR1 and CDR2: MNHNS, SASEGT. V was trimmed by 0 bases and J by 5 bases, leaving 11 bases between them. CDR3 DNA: TGTGCCAGCAGTGAAGCGCAGGGAGGCTATCAGCCCCAGCATTTT. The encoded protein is CASSEAQGGYQPQHF.

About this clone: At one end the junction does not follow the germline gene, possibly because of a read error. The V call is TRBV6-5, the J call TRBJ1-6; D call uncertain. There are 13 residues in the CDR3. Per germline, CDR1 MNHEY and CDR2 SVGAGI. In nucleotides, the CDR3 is TGTGCCAGCGGGTCTTCCTACAATTCACCCCTCCACTTT. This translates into CASGSSYNSPLHF.

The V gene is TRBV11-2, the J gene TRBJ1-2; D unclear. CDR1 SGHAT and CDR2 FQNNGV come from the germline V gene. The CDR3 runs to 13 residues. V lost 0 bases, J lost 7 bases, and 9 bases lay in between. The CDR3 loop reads CASSLEGLGGYTF. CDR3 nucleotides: TGTGCCAGCAGCTTAGAAGGGCTGGGTGGCTACACCTTC.

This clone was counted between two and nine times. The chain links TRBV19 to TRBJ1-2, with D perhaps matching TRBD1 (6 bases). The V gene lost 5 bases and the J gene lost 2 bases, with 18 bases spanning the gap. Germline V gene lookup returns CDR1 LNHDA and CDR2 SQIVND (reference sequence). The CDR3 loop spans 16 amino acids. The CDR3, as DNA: TGTGCCAGTAGTGTGACGATGCAGGGGTCAAACTATGGCTACACCTTC. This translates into CASSVTMQGSNYGYTF. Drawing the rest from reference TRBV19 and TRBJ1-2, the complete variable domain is DGGITQSPKYLFRKEGQNVTLSCEQNLNHDAMYWYRQDPGQGLRLIYYSQIVNDFQKGDIAEGYSVSREKKESFPLTVTSAQKNPTAFYLCASSVTMQGSNYGYTFGSGTRLTVV.

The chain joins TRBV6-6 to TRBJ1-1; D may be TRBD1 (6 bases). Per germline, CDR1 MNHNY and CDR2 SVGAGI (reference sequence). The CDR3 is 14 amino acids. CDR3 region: CAIARLGGNTEAFF. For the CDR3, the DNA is TGTGCGATCGCCCGACTAGGGGGGAACACTGAAGCTTTCTTT.

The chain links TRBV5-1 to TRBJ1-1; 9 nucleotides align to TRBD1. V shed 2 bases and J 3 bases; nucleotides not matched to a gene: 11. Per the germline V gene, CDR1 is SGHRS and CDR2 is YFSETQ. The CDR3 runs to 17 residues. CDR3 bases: TGCGCCAGCAGCTTTACCGAGGGACAGGGAGGTCACACTGAAGCTTTCTTT. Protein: CASSFTEGQGGHTEAFF.

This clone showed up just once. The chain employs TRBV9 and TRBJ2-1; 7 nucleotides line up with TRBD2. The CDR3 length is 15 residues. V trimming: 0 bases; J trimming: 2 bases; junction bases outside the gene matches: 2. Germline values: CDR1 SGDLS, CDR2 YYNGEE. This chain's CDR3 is CASSVGLAAYNEQFF. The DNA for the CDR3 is TGTGCCAGCAGCGTAGGGCTAGCGGCCTACAATGAGCAGTTCTTC.

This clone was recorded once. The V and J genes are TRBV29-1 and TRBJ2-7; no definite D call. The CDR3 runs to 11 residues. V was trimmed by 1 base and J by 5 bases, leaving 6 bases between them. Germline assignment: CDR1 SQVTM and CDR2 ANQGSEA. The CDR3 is CSVEGSHEQYF. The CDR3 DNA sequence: TGCAGCGTTGAAGGGTCCCACGAGCAGTACTTC.

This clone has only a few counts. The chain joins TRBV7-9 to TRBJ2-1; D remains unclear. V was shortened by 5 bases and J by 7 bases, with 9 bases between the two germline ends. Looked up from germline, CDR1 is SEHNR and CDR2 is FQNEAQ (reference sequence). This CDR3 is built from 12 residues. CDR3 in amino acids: CASSLVGNEQFF. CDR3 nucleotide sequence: TGTGCCAGCAGCCTAGTTGGAAATGAGCAGTTCTTC.

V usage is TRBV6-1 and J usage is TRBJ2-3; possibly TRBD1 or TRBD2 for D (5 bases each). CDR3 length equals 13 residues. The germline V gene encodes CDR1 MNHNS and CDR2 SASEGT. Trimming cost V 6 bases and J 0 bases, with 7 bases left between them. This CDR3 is CASRGESTDTQYF. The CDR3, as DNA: TGTGCCAGCAGGGGGGAGAGCACAGATACGCAGTATTTT.

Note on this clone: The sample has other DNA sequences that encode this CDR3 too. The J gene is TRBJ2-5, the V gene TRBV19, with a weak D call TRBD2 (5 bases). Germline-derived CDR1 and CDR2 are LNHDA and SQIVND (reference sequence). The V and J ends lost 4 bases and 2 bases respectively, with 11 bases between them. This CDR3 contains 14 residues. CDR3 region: CASSRGGIQETQYF. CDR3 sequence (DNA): TGTGCCAGTAGTAGAGGAGGTATTCAAGAGACCCAGTACTTC.

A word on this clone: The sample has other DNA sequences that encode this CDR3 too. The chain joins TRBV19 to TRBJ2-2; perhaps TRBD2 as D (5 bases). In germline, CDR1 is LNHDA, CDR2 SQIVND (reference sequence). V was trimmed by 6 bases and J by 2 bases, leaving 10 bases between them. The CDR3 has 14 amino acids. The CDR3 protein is CASSAGLNTGELFF. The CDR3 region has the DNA TGTGCCAGTAGCGCGGGCCTAAACACCGGGGAGCTGTTTTTT.